These T cell receptor beta chains were read from a single sample in a study of T cells in localized non-small cell lung cancer. Clones were sequenced by immunoSEQ multiplex PCR, and TCRdb holds only the in-frame ones, with some missing. The table includes 20,000 to 25,000 clones, approximately 90% detected once. Source: peripheral blood mononuclear cells, taken before any cancer treatment. All receptors come from a woman aged 35 to 75 with stage III lung adenocarcinoma. The CDR3 runs from the conserved cysteine through the conserved F or W. A D gene is named only where the DNA matches it firmly. Rows may omit the clone size; those that give it use once, few, many or a size class.

v_gene	abundance	d_gene	j_gene	CDR3aa	CDR3nt
TRBV12-5	NA	NA	TRBJ2-2	CASAPSREPTGELFF	TGTGCTAGTGCCCCTTCGAGGGAGCCCACCGGGGAGCTGTTTTTT
TRBV18	once	NA	TRBJ2-1	CASSQTGRSSYNEQFF	TGTGCCAGCTCACAAACGGGACGGAGCTCCTACAATGAGCAGTTCTTC
TRBV20-1	few	NA	TRBJ1-2	CSARGGGYTF	TGCAGTGCTAGAGGGGGTGGCTACACCTTC
TRBV6-1	NA	NA	TRBJ1-5	CASSLIPLSNQPQHF	TGTGCCAGCAGCCTCATTCCCCTGAGCAATCAGCCCCAGCATTTT
TRBV6-1	NA	NA	TRBJ2-2	CASNPQGGNTGELFF	TGTGCCAGCAACCCCCAGGGGGGTAACACCGGGGAGCTGTTTTTT
TRBV23-1	NA	NA	TRBJ2-1	CASSASYNEQFF	TGCGCCAGCAGTGCCTCTTACAATGAGCAGTTCTTC
TRBV9	NA	NA	TRBJ2-2	CASSTRSTNTGELFF	TGTGCCAGCAGCACCCGGAGTACTAACACCGGGGAGCTGTTTTTT
TRBV11-3	NA	TRBD1	TRBJ2-5	CASSPRTGRLQETQYF	TGTGCCAGCAGCCCCCGGACAGGGCGCCTCCAAGAGACCCAGTACTTC
TRBV6-1	NA	NA	TRBJ2-6	CASSISGANVLTF	TGTGCCAGCAGTATCTCTGGGGCCAACGTCCTGACTTTC
TRBV19	NA	TRBD1	TRBJ2-3	CASSVGQGVDTQYF	TGTGCCAGTAGTGTTGGACAGGGTGTAGATACGCAGTATTTT
TRBV4-3	NA	TRBD1	TRBJ1-3	CASSRDRSGGNTIYF	TGCGCCAGCAGCCGGGACAGGTCGGGTGGAAACACCATATATTTT
TRBV7-3	NA	NA	TRBJ2-3	CASSPGGRLTDTQYF	TGTGCCAGCAGCCCTGGGGGGCGGCTCACAGATACGCAGTATTTT
TRBV19	NA	NA	TRBJ1-5	CASSSGSRQPQHF	TGTGCCAGTTCCTCCGGGTCACGGCAGCCCCAGCATTTT
TRBV29-1	NA	NA	TRBJ2-1	CSVKLGGVDEQFF	TGCAGCGTTAAACTAGGGGGAGTGGATGAGCAGTTCTTC
TRBV29-1	NA	TRBD1	TRBJ2-7	CSVTRGRQIEQYF	TGCAGCGTTACGAGGGGGCGGCAGATCGAGCAGTACTTC
TRBV6-6	once	NA	TRBJ1-6	CASSYRRQDNSPLHF	TGTGCCAGCAGTTATAGGCGACAGGATAATTCACCCCTCCACTTT
TRBV5-1	NA	NA	TRBJ2-1	CASSLAAEGGFQFF	TGCGCCAGCAGCTTGGCCGCCGAGGGGGGTTTTCAGTTCTTC
TRBV1	NA	NA	TRBJ1-5	CTSSQVQTARDQPQHF	TGCACCAGCAGCCAAGTACAGACAGCGAGGGATCAGCCCCAGCATTTT
TRBV7-7	NA	TRBD2	TRBJ2-1	CASSPLRAGGGNEQFF	TGTGCCAGCAGCCCGCTACGGGCGGGAGGGGGAAATGAGCAGTTCTTC
TRBV5-1	NA	TRBD1	TRBJ1-4	CASSLRTGREKLFF	TGCGCCAGCAGCTTGAGGACAGGGAGGGAAAAACTGTTTTTT
TRBV6-5	NA	NA	TRBJ2-1	CASGGGPPGDEQFF	TGTGCCAGCGGAGGGGGACCCCCGGGGGATGAGCAGTTCTTC
TRBV2	NA	NA	TRBJ2-7	CASSGNHASRRGIYF	TGTGCCAGCAGTGGGAACCATGCGTCTAGGAGAGGGATTTACTTC
TRBV9	NA	TRBD2	TRBJ2-1	CASSAEAGGLSYNEQFF	TGTGCCAGCAGTGCAGAAGCGGGAGGACTCTCCTACAATGAGCAGTTCTTC
TRBV5-6	NA	NA	TRBJ2-7	CASSLSPDRFFSYEQYF	TGTGCCAGCAGCTTGTCACCGGACAGATTCTTCTCCTACGAGCAGTACTTC
TRBV5-4	NA	TRBD2	TRBJ2-2	CASSPGTSGNTGELFF	TGTGCCAGCAGCCCCGGCACTAGCGGAAACACCGGGGAGCTGTTTTTT
TRBV29-1	NA	NA	TRBJ1-1	CSGQRGDTEAFF	TGCAGCGGGCAAAGGGGGGACACTGAAGCTTTCTTT
TRBV11-2	NA	NA	TRBJ2-7	CASSLEGYEQYF	TGTGCCAGCAGCTTAGAGGGGTACGAGCAGTACTTC
TRBV7-2	NA	NA	TRBJ2-3	CASSPTLRGELGTQYF	TGTGCCAGCAGCCCAACCCTCAGGGGGGAACTTGGTACGCAGTATTTT
TRBV9	NA	NA	TRBJ2-1	CASSVGDGNKRNEQFF	TGTGCCAGCAGCGTCGGGGACGGGAATAAGCGTAATGAGCAGTTCTTC
TRBV4-3	NA	NA	TRBJ1-5	CASSQDPGGGQPQHF	TGCGCCAGCAGCCAAGACCCCGGCGGAGGTCAGCCCCAGCATTTT
TRBV25-1	NA	NA	TRBJ2-3	CASSESGLKDTQYF	TGTGCCAGCAGTGAATCGGGGTTGAAAGATACGCAGTATTTT
TRBV25-1	NA	NA	TRBJ2-1	CASSEWSGVRDEQFF	TGTGCCAGCAGTGAATGGTCGGGGGTTAGGGATGAGCAGTTCTTC
TRBV30	NA	NA	TRBJ2-7	CAGTQGYEQYF	TGTGCCGGAACACAGGGTTACGAGCAGTACTTC
TRBV15	NA	NA	TRBJ1-2	CATSRGQDYGYTF	TGTGCCACCAGCAGAGGACAGGACTATGGCTACACCTTC
TRBV5-6	NA	TRBD1	TRBJ2-6	CASQPGQDHSGANVLTF	TGTGCCAGCCAACCGGGACAGGACCACTCTGGGGCCAACGTCCTGACTTTC
TRBV19	once	TRBD2	TRBJ2-7	CASSSSGTSGGSPYEQYF	TGTGCCAGTAGTTCCTCGGGGACTAGCGGGGGCTCTCCCTACGAGCAGTACTTC
TRBV7-2	NA	TRBD1	TRBJ2-7	CASSSSQGRSYEQYF	TGTGCCAGCAGCTCCTCACAGGGGCGCTCCTACGAGCAGTACTTC
TRBV5-1	NA	TRBD2	TRBJ2-1	CASRREGSYNEQFF	TGCGCCAGCCGGCGGGAGGGGTCCTACAATGAGCAGTTCTTC
TRBV7-8	NA	TRBD1	TRBJ1-2	CASSWGTGYGYTF	TGTGCCAGCAGCTGGGGGACAGGCTATGGCTACACCTTC
TRBV27	NA	TRBD2	TRBJ2-5	CASSRWGGETQYF	TGTGCCAGCAGTCGCTGGGGGGGAGAGACCCAGTACTTC